This TCR beta chain was captured in a study of radiotherapy plus CTLA-4 blockade in lung cancer. From germline, CDR1 is SGDLS and CDR2 YYNGEE. This CDR3 contains 15 residues. Losses at the gene ends were 5 bases for V and 2 bases for J; bases not matched to a gene: 7. Assay used: immunoSEQ multiplex PCR; TCRdb lists only in-frame clones, some missing. The data show 80,000 or so clones, under 80% seen once. The receptor comes from a human donor with non-small cell lung cancer whose response to radiotherapy plus ipilimumab could not be evaluated. Some clones in this sample may be carry-over from other donors' samples. The V call is TRBV9, the J call TRBJ2-5; 9 bases match TRBD2. The starting material was peripheral blood, obtained from a patient treated with radiotherapy plus ipilimumab. CDR3 bases: TGTGCCAGCAGAAGACTAGCGGAGATACAAGAGACCCAGTACTTC. Protein: CASRRLAEIQETQYF.